One sample yielded the 18 T cell receptor beta chains listed below, sequenced in a study of T cell changes during pregnancy in multiple sclerosis. TCRdb's copy holds only in-frame clones and misses some; the assay was immunoSEQ multiplex PCR. The data show approximately 59,000 clones, around 91% seen once. Sequencing was performed on peripheral blood, taken in the third trimester of pregnancy. The receptors shown here come from a female donor in good health, enrolled as a control in a pregnancy study.

The chain has TRBV11-2 and TRBJ1-3; no clear D. The CDR3 is 14 amino acids. The V gene's germline CDR1 is SGHAT and CDR2 FQNNGV. V was clipped by 2 bases and J by 2 bases, with 7 bases between them. The CDR3 nucleotides read TGTGCCAGCAGCTTAACAAACGCTGGAAACACCATATATTTT. It is translated as CASSLTNAGNTIYF.

The chain couples TRBV5-1 to TRBJ1-1; D gene ambiguous. V lost 4 bases, J lost 5 bases, and 6 bases lay in between. This CDR3 is built from 11 residues. Germline V gives CDR1 SGHRS, CDR2 YFSETQ. Here the CDR3 DNA reads TGCGCCAGCAGCAGCAAAACTGAAGCTTTCTTT. As protein: CASSSKTEAFF.

This chain joins TRBV18 and TRBJ1-4, with a possible D match to TRBD1 (5 bases). The CDR3 runs 15 residues. V lost 0 bases and J 6 bases, leaving 11 bases between the germline ends. The germline V gene has CDR1 KGHSH and CDR2 LQKENI. CDR3 in amino acids: CASSPPGRADEKLFF. In nucleotides, the CDR3 is TGTGCCAGCTCACCACCTGGCAGGGCGGATGAAAAACTGTTTTTT.

The sample holds a few counts of this clone. This chain links TRBV7-3 with TRBJ2-7; TRBD1 aligns across 10 bases. The CDR3 spans 14 residues. V was clipped by 2 bases and J by 4 bases; unmatched bases: 2. From germline, CDR1 is SGHTA and CDR2 FQGTGA. CDR3 loop: CASSLGGQGYEQYF. The CDR3 nucleotides read TGTGCCAGCAGCTTAGGGGGACAGGGGTACGAGCAGTACTTC.

V usage is TRBV6-6 and J usage is TRBJ1-5; tentative D call: TRBD1 (6 bases). The germline CDR1 and CDR2 sequences are MNHNY and SVGAGI (reference sequence). CDR3 length: 16 residues. Trimming stripped 2 bases from V and 3 bases from J, with 14 bases between. The DNA of the CDR3 is TGTGCCAGCAGTTACCGCACAGGGTTGGCCAATCAGCCCCAGCATTTT. This codes for CASSYRTGLANQPQHF.

The CDR3 sequence is CASSVASEYGYTF. The CDR3 coding sequence is TGTGCCAGCAGCGTAGCCAGCGAGTATGGCTACACCTTC. This chain links TRBV9 with TRBJ1-2; D gene uncertain. Trimming stripped 0 bases from V and 5 bases from J, with 8 bases between. Per germline, CDR1 SGDLS and CDR2 YYNGEE. CDR3 length equals 13 residues.

J is TRBJ2-7 and V is TRBV4-3; TRBD1 aligns across 7 bases. Germline assignment: CDR1 LGHNA and CDR2 YSLEER. Trimming cost V 4 bases and J 0 bases; bases outside gene matches: 6. This CDR3 has 15 amino acids. The CDR3 sequence: CASSLGDSSSYEQYF. Written as DNA, the CDR3 is TGCGCCAGCAGCCTAGGGGACAGCAGCTCCTACGAGCAGTACTTC.

The gene calls are TRBV9 and TRBJ2-3; 9 bases fit TRBD2. CDR1 is SGDLS, CDR2 YYNGEE, per germline. CDR3 length: 16 residues. Trimming at V came to 0 bases and at J to 2 bases, leaving 4 bases not matched to a gene. CDR3 DNA sequence: TGTGCCAGCAGCGTAGAAAGCGGGGGGATCACAGATACGCAGTATTTT. Its translation: CASSVESGGITDTQYF.

The rearrangement links TRBV4-3 to TRBJ2-3; TRBD2 aligns across 7 bases. After removal of 4 bases from V and 6 bases from J, the junction contained 10 bases not matched to a gene. The CDR3 spans 15 residues. Looked up from germline, CDR1 is LGHNA and CDR2 is YSLEER. The CDR3 DNA reads TGCGCCAGCAGCCTGGGAGGGGATGTTAGGGATACGCAGTATTTT. This gives the protein CASSLGGDVRDTQYF.

The chain has TRBV12-5 and TRBJ1-1; D might be TRBD1 (6 bases). The CDR3 length is 17 residues. Looked up from germline, CDR1 is LGHNT and CDR2 is FRNRAP. The ends were cut back, 0 bases at V and 1 base at J, with 15 bases in the middle. The CDR3 protein is CASGLVTLTGKNTEAFF. The CDR3 coding sequence is TGTGCTAGTGGTTTGGTAACCCTGACAGGCAAGAACACTGAAGCTTTCTTT.

The chain uses TRBV6-1 and TRBJ1-3, with TRBD1 as a possible D gene (5 bases). Deletions cut 6 bases from V and 4 bases from J, with 16 bases between. Per germline, CDR1 MNHNS and CDR2 SASEGT. The CDR3 is 15 residues long. The CDR3 bases are TGTGCCAGCAGCGTAGACAGTGGATGGGGAAACACCATATATTTT. This sequence encodes CASSVDSGWGNTIYF.

This chain joins TRBV14 and TRBJ1-1; maybe TRBD1 (6 bases). V was pared by 0 bases and J by 5 bases, with 7 bases between. This CDR3 is 13 amino acids long. The germline CDR1 and CDR2 sequences are SGHDN and FVKESK. The CDR3 nucleotides are TGTGCCAGCAGCCAAGATCAGGGGACTGAAGCTTTCTTT. This gives the protein CASSQDQGTEAFF.

The chain joins TRBV9 to TRBJ1-2; D is unresolved. In germline, CDR1 is SGDLS, CDR2 YYNGEE. Trimming removed 4 bases from V and 8 bases from J, with 18 bases in between. The CDR3 is made up of 14 amino acids. CDR3 amino acids: CASSSTQAGVGYTF. The CDR3 bases are TGTGCCAGCAGCTCTACCCAGGCGGGCGTCGGCTACACCTTC.

This clone has only one observation. The chain carries TRBV11-3 and TRBJ1-1, with D maybe TRBD1 (5 bases). The CDR3 is made up of 13 amino acids. The V gene's germline CDR1 is SGHNT and CDR2 YENEEA. The V end lost 1 base, the J end lost 7 bases, and 10 bases lay between the germline ends. CDR3 DNA: TGTGCCAGCAGCTTAGGCAGCGGGGGTGAAGCTTTCTTT. Translation gives CASSLGSGGEAFF. Full variable domain (rest looked up from reference TRBV11-3 and TRBJ1-1): EAGVVQSPRYKIIEKKQPVAFWCNPISGHNTLYWYLQNLGQGPELLIRYENEEAVDDSQLPKDRFSAERLKGVDSTLKIQPAELGDSAVYLCASSLGSGGEAFFGQGTRLTVV.

The rearrangement links TRBV19 to TRBJ1-1; 8 positions match TRBD1. This CDR3 comprises 14 residues. Germline loops: CDR1 LNHDA, CDR2 SQIVND (reference sequence). V shed 4 bases and J 4 bases; nucleotides not matched to a gene: 5. CDR3 loop: CASSTQGARTEAFF. As DNA, the CDR3 is TGTGCCAGTAGTACCCAGGGGGCGCGCACTGAAGCTTTCTTT.

This sequence joins TRBV4-1 and TRBJ2-1; the match to TRBD2 covers 10 bases. The length of the CDR3 is 15 residues. The V and J ends lost 4 bases and 6 bases, in that order; junction bases with no gene match: 6. In germline, CDR1 is MGHRA, CDR2 YSYEKL. The CDR3 here is CASSPSGGAVNEQFF. The CDR3 coding sequence is TGCGCCAGCAGCCCCAGCGGGGGGGCGGTCAATGAGCAGTTCTTC.

The CDR3 DNA is TGTGCCAGTAGCCTCAGAGCCGGGACAGGGAGGACCTACGAGCAGTACTTC. Translated, it gives CASSLRAGTGRTYEQYF. V usage is TRBV19 and J usage is TRBJ2-7, with 9 bases lining up with TRBD1. CDR1 is LNHDA, CDR2 SQIVND, per germline (reference sequence). The J segment lost 2 bases and the V segment lost 6 bases, leaving 14 bases of the junction unmatched. The CDR3 totals 17 residues.

V is TRBV7-9 and J is TRBJ1-2; TRBD1 matches 7 bases. CDR1 SEHNR and CDR2 FQNEAQ come from the germline V gene (reference sequence). This CDR3 has 15 amino acids. V shed 2 bases and J 3 bases; nucleotides not matched to a gene: 6. CDR3 bases: TGTGCCAGCAGCTTACAGAGACAGGGATACTATGGCTACACCTTC. Translation: CASSLQRQGYYGYTF.